The text below deals with one TCR beta chain. The antigen remains unidentified. Data came from immunoSEQ multiplex PCR; TCRdb stores just in-frame clones and leaves some out. This sample has about 120,000 clones; roughly 90% occur once, and the top ten carry roughly 6.3%. Separation from the roughly 670-subject first cohort characterized the roughly 130-subject validation cohort, to which the donors belonged. The sample comes from a study of cytomegalovirus exposure and HLA in healthy donors. The study's findings and limits: Specificity of three CMV-associated chains for CMV antigens was verified in vitro.

The CDR3 has 14 amino acids. Germline V CDR1 and CDR2: SGHTA, FQGNSA. The V end was cut by 4 bases, the J end by 2 bases, with 12 bases between. This chain links TRBV7-2 with TRBJ2-7; perhaps TRBD2 as D (5 bases). The sequence was obtained from a woman aged 18-35 years in good health and CMV-seropositive. Sequencing was done on a sample of PBMCs. The CDR3: CASSYPGMAYEQYF. In nucleotides, the CDR3 is TGTGCCAGCAGCTATCCGGGGATGGCCTACGAGCAGTACTTC. Combining the CDR3 with reference TRBV7-2 and TRBJ2-7 gives the whole variable domain GAGVSQSPSNKVTEKGKDVELRCDPISGHTALYWYRQSLGQGLEFLIYFQGNSAPDKSGLPSDRFSAERTGGSVSTLTIQRTQQEDSAVYLCASSYPGMAYEQYFGPGTRLTVT.